A single sample gave rise to the 26 T cell receptor beta chains below, sequenced in a study of identical twins. MiXCR, run by TCRdb on the 5' RACE reads, gives a single entry per CDR3 protein. This sample has approximately 590,000 distinct CDR3 sequences; 9.6% occur once, and the top ten carry roughly 3%. These data are also associated with another study on yellow fever vaccine responses in identical twins.

The sample taken for sequencing was PBMCs. These receptors were taken from a woman younger than 35 in good health.

In this sample, this clonotype turned up many times. The chain couples TRBV21-1 to TRBJ2-3; the listed D gene, TRBD1, was not tested against the DNA. TRBV21-1 constitutes a pseudogene. This CDR3 comprises 16 residues. CDR3 amino acids: CASSRRRDRVTDTQYF. The DNA of the CDR3 is TGTGCCAGCAGCAGAAGGCGGGACAGAGTCACAGATACGCAGTATTTT.

Here the CDR3 DNA reads TGTGCCAGTAGTATCTATGGCAGGGCAAACGAGCAGTACTTC. Its protein is CASSIYGRANEQYF. V gene TRBV19 combines with J gene TRBJ2-7; D is possibly TRBD1 (5 bases). Germline lookup yields CDR1 LNHDA and CDR2 SQIVND (reference sequence). Trimming pared 3 bases from V and 5 bases from J, leaving 14 bases between. The CDR3 extends over 14 amino acids.

This clonotype was observed a few times. The CDR3 DNA reads TGTGCCAGCAGCCCCGGGACCTGGGGCACTGAAGCTTTCTTT. It specifies CASSPGTWGTEAFF. The chain is built from TRBV7-9 and TRBJ1-1, with TRBD1 as a possible D gene (5 bases). V was trimmed by 5 bases and J by 4 bases, leaving 14 bases between them. Per the germline V gene, CDR1 is SEHNR and CDR2 is FQNEAQ (reference sequence). The CDR3 sequence is 14 residues long.

This clonotype has a single count. V gene TRBV19 combines with J gene TRBJ1-1; 7 bases are a match to TRBD1. Germline CDR1 is LNHDA and CDR2 is SQIVND (reference sequence). This CDR3 has 13 residues. V shed 8 bases and J 4 bases; nucleotides not matched to a gene: 7. This chain's CDR3 is CASRSTGVTEAFF. For the CDR3, the DNA is TGTGCCAGTCGCAGCACAGGGGTCACTGAAGCTTTCTTT.

V and J are TRBV24-1 and TRBJ2-1, with 10 bases lining up with TRBD1. The V gene end was trimmed by 4 bases and the J gene end by 1 base; junction bases not matched to a gene: 18. The CDR3 is 21 amino acids. Germline V lookup: CDR1 KGHDR, CDR2 SFDVKD. CDR3: CATSDPSRDRGLERSYNEQFF. DNA for the CDR3: TGTGCCACCAGTGACCCCTCCCGGGACAGGGGTCTAGAAAGATCCTACAATGAGCAGTTCTTC.

This clonotype was seen more than once but under ten times. J is TRBJ2-3 and V is TRBV7-6; TRBD2 matches at 8 bases. The trim removed 5 bases at V and 5 bases at J, leaving 12 bases unmatched. The CDR3 sequence is 16 residues long. CDR1 is SGHVS, CDR2 FNYEAQ, per germline. The CDR3, as DNA: TGTGCCAGCAGCCCCCCGGGCTCGCTAGCGGGAGATACGCAGTATTTT. As protein: CASSPPGSLAGDTQYF.

This clonotype was observed a few times. The V gene is TRBV9, the J gene TRBJ2-1; possible D gene TRBD2, 7 bases. The CDR3 runs 14 residues. The germline gives CDR1 SGDLS, CDR2 YYNGEE. V shed 4 bases and J shed 7 bases, with 15 bases lying between them. The chain's CDR3 is CASSTIQGGNEQFF. CDR3 nucleotides: TGTGCCAGCAGCACGATACAGGGAGGGAATGAGCAGTTCTTC. The variable domain in full, completed from reference TRBV9 and TRBJ2-1, reads DSGVTQTPKHLITATGQRVTLRCSPRSGDLSVYWYQQSLDQGLQFLIQYYNGEERAKGNILERFSAQQFPDLHSELNLSSLELGDSALYFCASSTIQGGNEQFFGPGTRLTVL.

V and J are TRBV27 and TRBJ2-7, with 8 bases lining up with TRBD1. Germline trimming cut 9 bases from V and 2 bases from J; bases unmatched to any gene: 9. The CDR3 consists of 14 residues. Germline CDR1 reads MNHEY; CDR2 reads SMNVEV (reference sequence). The CDR3 nucleotides read TGTGCCAGTTTCGGTATGGGACAGGCCTACGAGCAGTACTTC. It specifies CASFGMGQAYEQYF.

In its sample, this clonotype was seen a few times. The V and J genes are TRBV4-2 and TRBJ1-5; D call uncertain. CDR3 size: 13 residues. The germline CDR1 and CDR2 sequences are LGHNA and YNFKEQ. The germline V and J ends were trimmed by 2 bases and 4 bases, with 6 bases remaining between them. In DNA form, the CDR3 reads TGTGCCAGCAGCCAAACACAAAATCAGCCCCAGCATTTT. Protein product: CASSQTQNQPQHF.

This clonotype was picked up many times. The chain uses TRBV4-1 and TRBJ1-1, with TRBD1 as a possible D gene (6 bases). The length of the CDR3 is 13 residues. Trimming left V 5 bases short and J 4 bases short, with 11 bases between. Germline loops: CDR1 MGHRA, CDR2 YSYEKL. CDR3 in DNA: TGCGCCAGCAGCGGGACACGGAGCACTGAAGCTTTCTTT. This encodes CASSGTRSTEAFF.

The gene calls are TRBV20-1 and TRBJ2-1; 7 bases are a match to TRBD1. Germline-derived CDR1 and CDR2 are DFQATT and SNEGSKA (reference sequence). The CDR3 loop spans 15 amino acids. The V segment lost 8 bases and the J segment 2 bases; nucleotides outside the gene matches: 12. CDR3 protein: CSPDRADFTYNEQFF. The CDR3, as DNA: TGCAGTCCAGACAGGGCCGATTTCACCTACAATGAGCAGTTCTTC.

This clonotype has ten or more counts. For the CDR3, the DNA is TGTGCCAGCAGTTTCGGAGCTAAATCCTACGAGCAGTACTTC. Translation gives CASSFGAKSYEQYF. This chain joins TRBV11-2 and TRBJ2-7; D gene uncertain. This CDR3 has 14 amino acids. Per germline, CDR1 SGHAT and CDR2 FQNNGV. With 6 bases removed from V and 1 base from J, the gap between germline ends came to 13 bases.

This clonotype appeared a few times. The junction departs from the called germline gene at one end, perhaps through a read error. This sequence joins TRBV20-1 and TRBJ2-1; no firm D call. The germline V gene has CDR1 DFQATT and CDR2 SNEGSKA (reference sequence). CDR3 length: 14 amino acids. CDR3 DNA: TGCAGTGCCAGAGCCTCCAGCTCCTACAATGAGCAGTTCTTC. It encodes CSARASSSYNEQFF.

There are a few counts of this clonotype. V gene TRBV7-9 combines with J gene TRBJ1-6, with 7 nucleotides matching TRBD1. The junction had 8 bases not matched to a gene; V was cut back by 5 bases and J by 7 bases. Germline CDR1 reads SEHNR; CDR2 reads FQNEAQ (reference sequence). This CDR3 contains 15 residues. The CDR3 reads CASSLQGVGNSPLHF. The CDR3 DNA sequence: TGTGCCAGCAGCCTCCAGGGGGTCGGGAATTCACCCCTCCACTTT.

The V gene is TRBV20-1, the J gene TRBJ1-2, with 10 bases aligning to TRBD1. This CDR3 is 14 amino acids long. Germline lookup yields CDR1 DFQATT and CDR2 SNEGSKA (reference sequence). Trimming removed 3 bases from V and 2 bases from J; junction bases left unmatched: 3. The CDR3 protein is CSASRDRGNYGYTF. The CDR3 coding sequence is TGCAGTGCTAGCCGGGACAGGGGAAACTATGGCTACACCTTC.

The V gene is TRBV7-8, the J gene TRBJ1-1, with TRBD1 as a possible D gene (6 bases). Trimming pared 5 bases from V and 7 bases from J, leaving 11 bases between. The CDR3 is 12 amino acids. CDR1 is SGHVS, CDR2 FQNEAQ, per germline. In nucleotides, the CDR3 is TGTGCCAGCAGCGGAGGACAGATTGAAGCTTTCTTT. This sequence encodes CASSGGQIEAFF.

This clonotype showed up many times. J is TRBJ2-7 and V is TRBV27; 8 bases match TRBD1. CDR1 MNHEY and CDR2 SMNVEV come from the germline V gene (reference sequence). This CDR3 region has 17 residues. J was trimmed by 3 bases and V by 6 bases; bases with no gene match: 16. The CDR3 sequence: CASRTEFGTGARYEQYF. In DNA form, the CDR3 reads TGTGCCAGCAGGACAGAATTCGGGACAGGCGCGCGCTACGAGCAGTACTTC.

There are a few counts of this clonotype. The V gene is TRBV6-5, the J gene TRBJ1-2, with 10 bases identical to TRBD1. The CDR3 sequence is 15 residues long. V was clipped by 4 bases and J by 5 bases; unmatched bases: 7. The V gene's germline CDR1 is MNHEY and CDR2 SVGAGI. The chain's CDR3 is CASSWGTGALYGYTF. Written as DNA, the CDR3 is TGTGCCAGCAGTTGGGGGACAGGGGCCCTTTATGGCTACACCTTC.

This clonotype was counted a few times. J is TRBJ2-5 and V is TRBV7-2, with a tentative D call TRBD1 (5 bases). The CDR3 is made up of 15 amino acids. Looked up from germline, CDR1 is SGHTA and CDR2 is FQGNSA. V was trimmed by 1 base and J by 4 bases, leaving 13 bases between them. The CDR3 coding sequence is TGTGCCAGCAGCTTAGATAGCCTCCAGGGAGAGACCCAGTACTTC. The encoded protein is CASSLDSLQGETQYF.

In its sample, this clonotype was seen many times. A much larger clone lies one base from this, so it may be a read error. This rearrangement joins TRBV12-3 or TRBV12-4 to TRBJ2-3; D is undetermined. The CDR3 is made up of 13 amino acids. With 1 base removed from V and 3 bases from J, the gap between germline ends came to 5 bases. CDR3 loop: CASSLGATDTQYF. DNA of the CDR3: TGTGCCAGCAGTTTAGGGGCTACAGATACGCAGTATTTT.

There are many counts of this clonotype. The chain recombines TRBV7-2 with TRBJ2-7; a weak D match, TRBD2 (5 bases). The CDR3 runs 15 residues. Trimming removed 3 bases at V and 0 bases at J, with 12 bases between. Germline V CDR1 and CDR2: SGHTA, FQGNSA. The chain's CDR3 is CASSFSLGDSYEQYF. CDR3 sequence (DNA): TGTGCCAGCAGCTTCTCATTGGGAGACTCCTACGAGCAGTACTTC.

Many counts were recorded for this clonotype. V gene TRBV10-3 combines with J gene TRBJ2-5, with D perhaps being TRBD1 or TRBD2 (6 bases each). Trimming pared 6 bases from V and 5 bases from J, leaving 19 bases between. The CDR3 contains 15 residues. Germline lookup yields CDR1 ENHRY and CDR2 SYGVKD. The CDR3: CAIRRSGAERETQYF. In nucleotides, the CDR3 is TGTGCCATCAGGCGGTCGGGGGCCGAAAGGGAGACCCAGTACTTC.

This chain connects TRBV3-1 to TRBJ2-7, with D tentatively TRBD1 (6 bases). Per germline, CDR1 LGHDT and CDR2 YNNKEL (reference sequence). The CDR3 runs to 14 residues. V lost 4 bases to trimming and J lost 6 bases, with 16 bases between them. CDR3 in DNA: TGTGCCAGCAGCCTGAAGACAGGACACTCCGAGCAGTACTTC. This sequence encodes CASSLKTGHSEQYF.

This chain links TRBV6-2 or TRBV6-3 with TRBJ1-5; no reliable D call. CDR1 MNHEY and CDR2 SVGEGT come from the germline V gene. Trimming removed 1 base from V and 9 bases from J, with 10 bases in between. The length of the CDR3 is 13 residues. CDR3 residues: CASSYYVTSPQHF. DNA for the CDR3: TGTGCCAGCAGTTACTACGTAACTTCGCCCCAGCATTTT.

In its sample, this clonotype was seen a few times. One base away lies a much larger clone, so this may be a sequencing read error. The rearrangement uses TRBV24-1 and TRBJ2-1, with D tentatively TRBD1 or TRBD2 (5 bases each). Trimming shortened V by 5 bases and J by 3 bases, and 7 bases separated the two germline ends. This CDR3 has 13 residues. Germline V CDR1 and CDR2: KGHDR, SFDVKD. CDR3 DNA sequence: TGTGCCACCAGTGTGGGGGACTACAATGAGCAGTTCTTC. It yields the protein CATSVGDYNEQFF.

This clonotype was detected many times. This chain connects TRBV6-2 or TRBV6-3 to TRBJ2-4; 10 bases agree with TRBD1. Germline loops: CDR1 MNHEY, CDR2 SVGEGT. V dropped 5 bases and J dropped 6; count of bases not matched to a gene: 4. The CDR3 extends over 14 amino acids. CDR3 nucleotide sequence: TGTGCCAGCAGTGTAAGACAGGGGGCAAACATTCAGTACTTC. This sequence encodes CASSVRQGANIQYF.